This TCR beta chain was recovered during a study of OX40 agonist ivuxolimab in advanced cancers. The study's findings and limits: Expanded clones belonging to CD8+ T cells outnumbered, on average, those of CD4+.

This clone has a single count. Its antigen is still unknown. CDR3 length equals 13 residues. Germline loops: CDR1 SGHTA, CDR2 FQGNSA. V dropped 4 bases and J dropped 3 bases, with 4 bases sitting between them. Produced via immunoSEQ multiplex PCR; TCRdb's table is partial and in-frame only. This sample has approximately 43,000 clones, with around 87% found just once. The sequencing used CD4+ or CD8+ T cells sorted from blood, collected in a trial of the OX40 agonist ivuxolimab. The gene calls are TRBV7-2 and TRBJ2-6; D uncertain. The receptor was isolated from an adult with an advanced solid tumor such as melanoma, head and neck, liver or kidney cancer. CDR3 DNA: TGTGCCAGCAGCTCCGGTGGGGCCAACGTCCTGACTTTC. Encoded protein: CASSSGGANVLTF.